Below are 17 T cell receptor beta chains sequenced from a single sample in a study of Ad26.COV2.S vaccination and SARS-CoV-2 variants. Here immunoSEQ multiplex PCR was the method, and the copy in TCRdb shows in-frame clones only, minus some. The table lists about 480,000 clones, 87% of them singletons. Treatment here: around 19 received Ad26.COV2.S at low or high dose, single or two shots; about 5 received placebo; per-sample allocation not given. Repertoires come from day 63 after the first vaccine or placebo injection. Sequenced material: peripheral blood, taken in a trial of Ad26.COV2.S vaccine versus placebo. The source is a person aged 18 to 59 who received the Ad26.COV2.S COVID-19 vaccine or a placebo.

This chain uses TRBV6-5 with TRBJ2-2, with a weak D call TRBD2 (6 bases). Between the trimmed V and J ends, which lost 6 bases and 9 bases, there was a span of 8 bases. Germline V lookup: CDR1 MNHEY, CDR2 SVGAGI. This CDR3 spans 11 amino acids. Written as DNA, the CDR3 is TGTGCCAGCAGGGGAGGAAGGGAGCTGTTTTTT. It is translated as CASRGGRELFF.

A single count supports this clone. The chain couples TRBV19 to TRBJ2-1; 9 bases fit TRBD2. The germline V gene has CDR1 LNHDA and CDR2 SQIVND (reference sequence). This CDR3 is 17 amino acids long. J gave up 1 base and V 5 bases, and 9 bases lay outside the gene matches. CDR3 in amino acids: CASSGYTSGRSYNEQFF. The CDR3 DNA reads as TGTGCCAGTAGTGGCTACACTAGCGGGCGGTCCTACAATGAGCAGTTCTTC.

The chain links TRBV10-3 to TRBJ2-7; 13 bases line up with TRBD2. The CDR3 sequence is 14 residues long. Germline CDR1 reads ENHRY; CDR2 reads SYGVKD. Losses at the gene ends were 10 bases for V and 4 bases for J; bases not matched to a gene: 7. This chain's CDR3 is CATDRTSGRYEQYF. CDR3 DNA: TGTGCCACCGACCGGACTAGCGGGAGATACGAGCAGTACTTC.

The rearrangement joins TRBV4-2 to TRBJ1-4, with TRBD1 identical over 7 bases. Trimming took 0 bases from V and 4 from J; bases not matched to a gene: 5. CDR3 length: 16 amino acids. CDR1 and CDR2 from the germline V gene are LGHNA and YNFKEQ. CDR3 residues: CASSQDPTGFNEKLFF. The CDR3 coding sequence is TGTGCCAGCAGCCAAGATCCGACAGGGTTTAATGAAAAACTGTTTTTT.

V is TRBV6-2 or TRBV6-3 and J is TRBJ2-2, with TRBD2 as a possible D gene (6 bases). V was trimmed by 2 bases and J by 4 bases, leaving 11 bases between them. The germline V gene has CDR1 MNHEY and CDR2 SVGEGT. The CDR3 is 15 amino acids. The CDR3 here is CASSYTGVSTGELFF. In DNA form, the CDR3 reads TGTGCCAGCAGTTACACGGGAGTTAGCACCGGGGAGCTGTTTTTT.

The gene calls are TRBV3-1 (or the pseudogene TRBV3-2) and TRBJ2-3, with 13 bases fitting TRBD2. The germline CDR1 and CDR2 sequences are LGHDT and YNNKEL (reference sequence). This CDR3 is built from 20 residues. After removal of 1 base from V and 1 base from J, the junction contained 11 bases not matched to a gene. CDR3 in amino acids: CASSQVPTSGRTGRTDTQYF. The CDR3 DNA is TGTGCCAGCAGCCAAGTACCGACTAGCGGGAGGACCGGACGCACAGATACGCAGTATTTT.

V and J are TRBV7-2 and TRBJ2-3; D perhaps matches TRBD2 (5 bases). The CDR3 totals 15 residues. Trimming took 2 bases from V and 0 from J, leaving 9 bases between them. Germline V gene lookup returns CDR1 SGHTA and CDR2 FQGNSA. CDR3 loop: CASSLLGVSTDTQYF. DNA of the CDR3: TGTGCCAGCAGCTTACTCGGGGTTAGCACAGATACGCAGTATTTT.

The chain couples TRBV9 to TRBJ2-7; 8 bases are shared with TRBD2. CDR1 is SGDLS and CDR2 is YYNGEE in the germline V gene. V trimming: 0 bases; J trimming: 7 bases; junction bases outside the gene matches: 9. This CDR3 contains 15 residues. This CDR3 is CASSVASGGAGEQYF. CDR3 nucleotides: TGTGCCAGCAGCGTAGCTTCCGGGGGGGCGGGAGAGCAGTACTTC.

The chain is built from TRBV4-3 and TRBJ2-7; 7 bases fit TRBD1. The CDR3 runs 14 residues. V lost 3 bases, J lost 3 bases, and 5 bases stayed unmatched. CDR1 LGHNA and CDR2 YSLEER come from the germline V gene. The CDR3 sequence: CASSQEQGYYEQYF. The CDR3 DNA sequence: TGCGCCAGCAGCCAGGAACAGGGGTACTACGAGCAGTACTTC.

The V and J genes are TRBV5-6 and TRBJ1-1, with D perhaps matching TRBD1 (5 bases). V gave up 0 bases and J gave up 7 bases, with 10 bases separating them. CDR1 and CDR2 from the germline V gene are SGHDT and YYEEEE. The CDR3 is 13 amino acids. For the CDR3, the DNA is TGTGCCAGCAGCTTGGATTCCAGGGATGAAGCTTTCTTT. Its translation: CASSLDSRDEAFF.

The chain employs TRBV7-6 and TRBJ2-7; no firm D call. This CDR3 comprises 12 residues. The V end lost 4 bases, the J end lost 0 bases, and 4 bases lay between the germline ends. CDR1 SGHVS and CDR2 FNYEAQ come from the germline V gene. CDR3 in amino acids: CASSSNSYEQYF. The CDR3 DNA reads as TGTGCCAGCAGCTCTAACTCCTACGAGCAGTACTTC.

The chain is built from TRBV27 and TRBJ2-7; TRBD2 agrees at 12 bases. Germline V gene data show CDR1 as MNHEY and CDR2 as SMNVEV (reference sequence). The J segment lost 6 bases and the V segment lost 7 bases, leaving 13 bases of the junction unmatched. This CDR3 contains 16 residues. CDR3 amino acids: CASTPTPGLAGREQYF. CDR3 DNA sequence: TGTGCCAGCACCCCAACCCCGGGACTAGCGGGTCGCGAGCAGTACTTC.

The V call is TRBV27, the J call TRBJ2-3, with D maybe TRBD2 (6 bases). V was pared by 5 bases and J by 5 bases, with 20 bases between. This CDR3 is built from 16 residues. Germline values: CDR1 MNHEY, CDR2 SMNVEV (reference sequence). The CDR3 coding sequence is TGTGCCAGCAGTGTCGCTGGGACTCCCCTGGGAGATACGCAGTATTTT. It specifies CASSVAGTPLGDTQYF.

The chain has TRBV19 and TRBJ2-1, with 9 bases lining up with TRBD2. V lost 1 base to trimming and J lost 3 bases; unmatched junction nucleotides: 7. The length of the CDR3 is 17 residues. Per germline, CDR1 LNHDA and CDR2 SQIVND (reference sequence). DNA of the CDR3: TGTGCCAGTAGTATAGGTAAGGGACTAGCAGTCTACAATGAGCAGTTCTTC. This encodes CASSIGKGLAVYNEQFF.

The chain is built from TRBV6-5 and TRBJ2-1, with a weak D call TRBD2 (5 bases). The CDR3 covers 14 residues. In germline, CDR1 is MNHEY, CDR2 SVGAGI. With 6 bases removed from V and 6 bases from J, the gap between germline ends came to 15 bases. This CDR3 is CASRHIRGLNEQFF. The CDR3, as DNA: TGTGCCAGCAGGCACATCCGGGGTCTCAATGAGCAGTTCTTC.

This chain connects TRBV19 to TRBJ1-5, with 7 bases aligning to TRBD1. Trimming cost V 5 bases and J 4 bases; bases outside gene matches: 11. Germline CDR1 reads LNHDA; CDR2 reads SQIVND (reference sequence). This CDR3 has 16 residues. This chain's CDR3 is CASSPSTGPGNQPQHF. CDR3 nucleotide sequence: TGTGCCAGTAGTCCGTCGACAGGGCCTGGGAATCAGCCCCAGCATTTT.

The J gene is TRBJ1-1, the V gene TRBV20-1; D is ambiguous. The CDR3 sequence is 11 residues long. V dropped 1 base and J dropped 7 bases, with 7 bases sitting between them. Per the germline V gene, CDR1 is DFQATT and CDR2 is SNEGSKA (reference sequence). CDR3 amino acids: CSARGFGEAFF. The CDR3 DNA reads as TGCAGTGCTAGAGGGTTCGGTGAAGCTTTCTTT.